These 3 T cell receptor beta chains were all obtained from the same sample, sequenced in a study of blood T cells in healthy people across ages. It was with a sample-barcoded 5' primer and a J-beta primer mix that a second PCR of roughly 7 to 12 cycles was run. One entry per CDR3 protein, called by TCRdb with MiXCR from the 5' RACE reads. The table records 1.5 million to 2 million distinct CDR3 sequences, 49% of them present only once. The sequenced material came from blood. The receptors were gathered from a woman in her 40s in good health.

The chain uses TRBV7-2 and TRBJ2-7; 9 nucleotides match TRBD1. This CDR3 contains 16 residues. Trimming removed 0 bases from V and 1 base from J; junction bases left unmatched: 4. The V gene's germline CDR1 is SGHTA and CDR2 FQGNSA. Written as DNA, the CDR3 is TGTGCCAGCAGCTTAGCCGGGGACAGGGTTTCCTACGAGCAGTACTTC. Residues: CASSLAGDRVSYEQYF.

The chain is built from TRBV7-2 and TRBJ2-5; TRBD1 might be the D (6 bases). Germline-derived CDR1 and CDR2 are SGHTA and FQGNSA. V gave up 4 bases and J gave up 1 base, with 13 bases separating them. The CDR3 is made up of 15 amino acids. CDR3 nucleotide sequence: TGTGCCAGCAGCTCCCAACAGGGATTCCAAGAGACCCAGTACTTC. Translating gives CASSSQQGFQETQYF.

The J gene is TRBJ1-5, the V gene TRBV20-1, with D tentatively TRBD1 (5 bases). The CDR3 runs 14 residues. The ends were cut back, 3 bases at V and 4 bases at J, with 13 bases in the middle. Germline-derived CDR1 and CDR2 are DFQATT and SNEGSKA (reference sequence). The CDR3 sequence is CSASGGVRNQPQHF. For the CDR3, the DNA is TGCAGTGCTAGCGGGGGTGTACGGAATCAGCCCCAGCATTTT.